This paragraph covers one T cell receptor beta chain sequence. The antigen is unknown. Trimming took off 7 bases at V and 7 bases at J, with 11 bases between the two ends. Germline-derived CDR1 and CDR2 are SNHLY and FYNNEI. This CDR3 is built from 11 residues. Making the TCR beta libraries involved quantitative 5'-RACE with molecular barcodes. TCRdb processed the 5' RACE reads anew with MiXCR; each CDR3 protein has one entry. The sample includes 150,000 to 200,000 distinct CDR3 sequences, roughly 11% of them seen just once. These data come from a study of CD8 T cells in ankylosing spondylitis. Broader study findings: A motif of several highly homologous TCR beta variants was seen as apparently characteristic of ankylosing spondylitis blood. CD8+ cells made up the disease-linked clones, which were relatively rare in peripheral blood. Within matched ankylosing spondylitis synovial fluid, disease-linked clones were reportedly significantly enriched.

The chain uses TRBV2 and TRBJ2-7; D is perhaps TRBD2 (6 bases). Specimen: blood, either unsorted or a sorted T cell fraction (not recorded which). The TCR originated in a male donor with ankylosing spondylitis or in good health (not recorded which). The CDR3 sequence: CASKETREQYF. The CDR3 DNA sequence: TGTGCCAGCAAGGAGACTAGAGAGCAGTACTTC.